This T cell receptor (beta chain) was sequenced for a study of blood T cell repertoires in COVID-19. The data were produced by immunoSEQ multiplex PCR, yet TCRdb's version contains in-frame clones alone and is incomplete. The data contain 95,000 to 120,000 clones, approximately 84% of them singletons. The sequence was obtained from a middle-aged man with acute or convalescent COVID-19. The sample was peripheral blood.

Here the CDR3 reads CASSEGGRQPQHF. In DNA form, the CDR3 reads TGTGCCAGCAGTGAAGGCGGCCGTCAGCCCCAGCATTTT. This rearrangement joins TRBV2 to TRBJ1-5; D is unclear. From germline, CDR1 is SNHLY and CDR2 FYNNEI. V gave up 1 base and J gave up 6 bases, with 7 bases separating them. The CDR3 consists of 13 residues.